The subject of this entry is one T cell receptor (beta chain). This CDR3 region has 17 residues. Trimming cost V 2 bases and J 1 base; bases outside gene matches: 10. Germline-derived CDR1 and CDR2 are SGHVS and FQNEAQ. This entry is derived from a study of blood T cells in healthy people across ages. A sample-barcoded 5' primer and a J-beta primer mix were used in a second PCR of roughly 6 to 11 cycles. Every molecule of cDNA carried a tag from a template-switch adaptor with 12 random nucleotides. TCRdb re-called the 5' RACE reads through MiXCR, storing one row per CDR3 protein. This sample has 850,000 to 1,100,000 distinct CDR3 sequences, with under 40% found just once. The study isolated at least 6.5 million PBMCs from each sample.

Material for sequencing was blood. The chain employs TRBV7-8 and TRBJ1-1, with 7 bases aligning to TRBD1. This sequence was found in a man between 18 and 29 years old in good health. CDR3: CASSLFSLGQRNTEAFF. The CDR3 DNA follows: TGTGCCAGCAGCTTATTTAGTTTGGGACAGCGGAACACTGAAGCTTTCTTT.